The 14 T cell receptor beta chains given below trace back to one sample, sequenced in a study of shared clonotypes between healthy human individuals. CD45RO-negative CD8 cells positively selected for CCR7 made up the naive population, which excluded terminally differentiated effector memory CD45RA+ cells. Produced via immunoSEQ multiplex PCR; TCRdb's table is partial and in-frame only. Of around 2,000,000 clones listed, more than 85% were seen once; the top ten hold about 1.5%. Sequenced: naive CD8+ T cells from PBMCs. The receptor source for this set is a man between 18 and 35 years old in good health. Some clones in this sample may be carry-over from other donors' samples.

This clone has a handful of counts. The chain is built from TRBV28 and TRBJ1-5, with D unresolved. Trimming removed 1 base at V and 9 bases at J, with 19 bases between. This CDR3 contains 16 residues. Looked up from germline, CDR1 is MDHEN and CDR2 is SYDVKM. CDR3 nucleotides: TGTGCCAGCAGTTTATCTTACGTCCGGGCTTCTAGGCCCCAGCATTTT. It yields the protein CASSLSYVRASRPQHF. Combining the CDR3 with reference TRBV28 and TRBJ1-5 gives the whole variable domain DVKVTQSSRYLVKRTGEKVFLECVQDMDHENMFWYRQDPGLGLRLIYFSYDVKMKEKGDIPEGYSVSREKKERFSLILESASTNQTSMYLCASSLSYVRASRPQHFGDGTRLSIL.

A few counts support this clone. The chain is built from TRBV5-6 and TRBJ1-1, with 8 bases matching TRBD1. The CDR3 is 13 amino acids. Looked up from germline, CDR1 is SGHDT and CDR2 is YYEEEE. Losses at the gene ends were 2 bases for V and 5 bases for J; bases not matched to a gene: 2. CDR3: CASSFQGATEAFF. The CDR3 nucleotides are TGTGCCAGCAGCTTTCAGGGGGCTACTGAAGCTTTCTTT.

Comment on this clone: Other nucleotide sequences in the sample specify the same CDR3. The gene calls are TRBV6-5 and TRBJ2-1; 7 bases fit TRBD2. This CDR3 contains 16 residues. With V trimmed by 0 bases and J by 2 bases, 4 bases remained unmatched. Looked up from germline, CDR1 is MNHEY and CDR2 is SVGAGI. CDR3 DNA: TGTGCCAGCAGTTACTCGGCGGGAGAGACCTACAATGAGCAGTTCTTC. Amino acids: CASSYSAGETYNEQFF.

The rearrangement links TRBV5-6 to TRBJ1-4; D remains ambiguous. There are 15 residues in the CDR3. Looked up from germline, CDR1 is SGHDT and CDR2 is YYEEEE. Deletions cut 2 bases from V and 0 bases from J, with 8 bases between. CDR3 coding DNA: TGTGCCAGCAGCTTCGGCGAGGCAACTAATGAAAAACTGTTTTTT. This encodes CASSFGEATNEKLFF. Filled out from reference TRBV5-6 and TRBJ1-4, the complete variable domain reads DAGVTQSPTHLIKTRGQQVTLRCSPKSGHDTVSWYQQALGQGPQFIFQYYEEEERQRGNFPDRFSGHQFPNYSSELNVNALLLGDSALYLCASSFGEATNEKLFFGSGTQLSVL.

J is TRBJ2-7 and V is TRBV27; D might be TRBD2 (7 bases). There are 14 residues in the CDR3. With 5 bases removed from V and 5 bases from J, the gap between germline ends came to 16 bases. CDR1 MNHEY and CDR2 SMNVEV come from the germline V gene (reference sequence). DNA for the CDR3: TGTGCCAGCAGTGCAGCGCGGCGGGGGCACGAGCAGTACTTC. This sequence encodes CASSAARRGHEQYF.

The chain joins TRBV19 to TRBJ1-4, with 7 bases matching TRBD1. The germline gives CDR1 LNHDA, CDR2 SQIVND (reference sequence). CDR3 size: 14 residues. The junction had 10 bases not matched to a gene; V was cut back by 7 bases and J by 8 bases. The CDR3 DNA follows: TGTGCCAGTACCTCACTTAGGGGGCTCGAAAAACTGTTTTTT. Protein product: CASTSLRGLEKLFF.

Only one count was recorded for this clone. As DNA, the CDR3 is TGTGCCAGCTCTTGGTCCCGGGACAGGGGGTTTTACGAGCAGTACTTC. Translated, it gives CASSWSRDRGFYEQYF. The rearrangement uses TRBV18 and TRBJ2-7; 11 positions agree with TRBD1. Germline V gene data show CDR1 as KGHSH and CDR2 as LQKENI. CDR3 length equals 16 residues. The trim removed 6 bases at V and 4 bases at J, leaving 11 bases unmatched.

The V call is TRBV15, the J call TRBJ2-5; weak D call: TRBD2 (6 bases). Germline V gene data show CDR1 as LNHNV and CDR2 as YYDKDF (reference sequence). V lost 4 bases to trimming and J lost 5 bases, with 20 bases between them. The CDR3 contains 16 residues. The DNA for the CDR3 is TGTGCCACCAGCAATCGGGATAGCGGCAAATGGGAGACCCAGTACTTC. Protein sequence: CATSNRDSGKWETQYF.

This rearrangement joins TRBV5-4 to TRBJ1-2, with D possibly TRBD1 on 6 matching bases. This CDR3 has 16 amino acids. Germline lookup yields CDR1 SGHNT and CDR2 YYREEE (reference sequence). The V end lost 4 bases, the J end lost 4 bases, and 20 bases lay between the germline ends. CDR3 in DNA: TGTGCCAGCAGCCCACCGGGGGGGGCCTTCGCCTATGGCTACACCTTC. Residues: CASSPPGGAFAYGYTF.

This clone was observed a few times. CDR3 residues: CASSHGQNEAFF. The CDR3 nucleotides read TGCGCCAGCAGCCATGGACAAAATGAAGCTTTCTTT. This sequence joins TRBV5-1 and TRBJ1-1; possibly TRBD1 for D (5 bases). The CDR3 consists of 12 residues. Germline values: CDR1 SGHRS, CDR2 YFSETQ. The V end was cut by 4 bases, the J end by 7 bases, with 11 bases between.

The gene calls are TRBV7-2 and TRBJ2-2, with 7 bases lining up with TRBD2. The CDR3 totals 19 residues. Germline V lookup: CDR1 SGHTA, CDR2 FQGNSA. V dropped 2 bases and J dropped 3; count of bases not matched to a gene: 15. CDR3 in DNA: TGTGCCAGCAGCTTAAAAGTCCTACTAGCGACTGAGGACACCGGGGAGCTGTTTTTT. The encoded protein is CASSLKVLLATEDTGELFF.

V usage is TRBV7-9 and J usage is TRBJ1-1; possibly TRBD1 for D (5 bases). This CDR3 comprises 14 residues. The germline V and J ends were trimmed by 5 bases and 6 bases, with 16 bases remaining between them. Germline CDR1 and CDR2: SEHNR and FQNEAQ (reference sequence). The CDR3 protein is CASSLGGVASEAFF. CDR3 sequence (DNA): TGTGCCAGCAGCCTCGGGGGGGTGGCGTCTGAAGCTTTCTTT.

This clone was found once. The chain couples TRBV7-9 to TRBJ2-7; 10 positions agree with TRBD1. J lost 0 bases, V lost 5 bases, and 7 bases had no gene match. Germline CDR1 is SEHNR and CDR2 is FQNEAQ (reference sequence). The CDR3 runs 16 residues. The CDR3: CASSSRGQGDSYEQYF. The DNA of the CDR3 is TGTGCCAGCAGCAGCAGAGGACAGGGGGACTCCTACGAGCAGTACTTC.

The V gene is TRBV7-9, the J gene TRBJ2-7; no clear D gene. Trimming took off 5 bases at V and 4 bases at J, with 12 bases between the two ends. The germline gives CDR1 SEHNR, CDR2 FQNEAQ (reference sequence). The CDR3 runs to 13 residues. The CDR3 bases are TGTGCCAGCAGCACCCGCCCCTCGTACGAGCAGTACTTC. It specifies CASSTRPSYEQYF.